What follows is one T cell receptor (beta chain) and its context. This sample was taken from a study of memory CD4+ T cells and cytomegalovirus serostatus. At the level of the study: Donors were healthy Belgian adults, under ten CMV seropositive and 20 to 25 seronegative.

Single viable CD3+CD4+CD8-CD45RO+ cells were sorted as the memory CD4+ T cells. Donors' CMV status reflects serum IgG against pp150, pp28, p38, p52. V lost 4 bases to trimming and J lost 5 bases; unmatched junction nucleotides: 4. Germline lookup yields CDR1 SGHVS and CDR2 FNYEAQ. This CDR3 spans 13 amino acids. Original processing methods: Out-of-frame sequences were removed, leaving a few million distinct TCRbeta sequences. Clones were sequenced by immunoSEQ multiplex PCR, and TCRdb holds only the in-frame ones, with some missing. That table furnishes V, J and clone size, whereas the DNA furnished D and trimming. In the table there are fewer than 40,000 clones, around three quarters of which are singletons.

The chain recombines TRBV7-6 with TRBJ1-1; 7 nucleotides align to TRBD1. The TCR comes from an adult in good health and CMV-seronegative. The sequencing input was memory CD4+ T cells from blood. The CDR3 here is CASSSTGETEAFF. CDR3 bases: TGTGCCAGCAGCTCAACAGGGGAAACTGAAGCTTTCTTT.